This TCR beta chain was found in a study of blood T cells in healthy people across ages. Overall study findings and caveats: Older age coincided with a roughly linear decline in TCR beta diversity per million T cells. Comparison with aged donors showed that long-lived donors had more naive CD4+ cells and higher diversity.

Caucasian individuals from Russia who were healthy and aged roughly 6 to 95 acted as donors. The authors extracted at least 5.5 micrograms of total RNA per sample. This clonotype was counted between two and nine times. As yet, its antigen is unknown. A second PCR, run for roughly 7 to 12 cycles, used a sample-barcoded 5' primer plus a J-beta primer mix. TCRdb reprocessed the 5' RACE reads via MiXCR and lists one record per CDR3 protein. Here the sample spans over 1,300,000 distinct CDR3 sequences, approximately 59% being singletons. CDR3 size: 13 residues. In germline, CDR1 is LGHNA, CDR2 YSLEER. The V gene lost 1 base and the J gene lost 3 bases, with 7 bases spanning the gap.

The clonotype originates from a man aged 18 to 30 in good health. The rearrangement uses TRBV4-3 and TRBJ2-7; unclear D gene. The specimen was blood. DNA of the CDR3: TGCGCCAGCAGCCAAGGTCCATACTACGAGCAGTACTTC. This encodes CASSQGPYYEQYF.